Below, 10 T cell receptor beta chains from the same sample are listed, as sequenced in a study of regulatory T cells in long-lasting Graves disease. Time point in this sample: newly diagnosed GD, antithyroid drugs for less than 3 months. Making the TCR library involved RNA that had been extracted from PBMCs. TCR beta libraries were built with iRepertoire HTBI primers and Arm-PCR of CDR3 regions. TCRdb processed the multiplex PCR reads anew with MiXCR; each CDR3 protein has one entry. The sample holds about 460,000 distinct CDR3 sequences, about 14% seen once. The same data also contributed to another study, on T cells in Graves' hyperthyroidism and ophthalmopathy.

This specimen consisted of peripheral blood mononuclear cells (PBMCs), obtained at new diagnosis, from a patient treated with antithyroid drugs. The source of these receptors is a woman aged 45-65 years with Graves disease.

At least ten counts were recorded for this clonotype. V gene TRBV30 combines with J gene TRBJ2-7; 7 nucleotides align to TRBD2. V gave up 1 base and J gave up 3 bases; unmatched junction bases: 9. CDR1 and CDR2 (germline): GTSNPN, SVGIG (reference sequence). The CDR3 extends over 15 amino acids. The CDR3 DNA reads TGTGCCTGGAGTGGGTGGAGCGGGAACAACTACGAGCAGTACTTC. Amino acids: CAWSGWSGNNYEQYF.

This clonotype has only a few counts. This chain joins TRBV10-3 and TRBJ2-7; 9 bases align to TRBD2. CDR1 and CDR2 from the germline V gene are ENHRY and SYGVKD. The CDR3 totals 16 residues. The trim removed 7 bases at V and 1 base at J, leaving 11 bases unmatched. In DNA form, the CDR3 reads TGTGCCATCACCAACCGACTAGCGGCGAGATCCTACGAGCAGTACTTC. It is translated as CAITNRLAARSYEQYF.

The chain links TRBV6-2 or TRBV6-3 to TRBJ1-2, with D unresolved. CDR1 is MNHEY and CDR2 is SVGEGT in the germline V gene. The CDR3 has 13 residues. Trimming pared 4 bases from V and 6 bases from J, leaving 12 bases between. The CDR3 nucleotides read TGTGCCAGCAGTTTAAGTCCGGTTGATGGCTACACCTTC. This codes for CASSLSPVDGYTF.

This clonotype was counted ten times or more. This chain links TRBV6-1 with TRBJ2-4; TRBD1 aligns across 8 bases. With 8 bases clipped from V and 4 bases from J, the junction kept 16 bases outside the gene matches. This CDR3 has 17 amino acids. Germline loops: CDR1 MNHNS, CDR2 SASEGT. The CDR3 coding sequence is TGTGCCAGCCAACCTAGGGCAGGGGGCGTAAGAAAAAACATTCAGTACTTC. This encodes CASQPRAGGVRKNIQYF.

The chain joins TRBV5-1 to TRBJ2-5; the match to TRBD1 covers 8 bases. This CDR3 comprises 15 residues. CDR1 and CDR2 from the germline V gene are SGHRS and YFSETQ. V dropped 6 bases and J dropped 5; count of bases not matched to a gene: 12. CDR3 residues: CASTASRGRPETQYF. CDR3 in DNA: TGCGCCAGCACCGCTAGCAGGGGGCGCCCGGAGACCCAGTACTTC.

This clonotype was observed a few times. Here the CDR3 reads CATSESDRDNEQFF. In nucleotides, the CDR3 is TGTGCCACCAGTGAATCGGACAGGGATAATGAGCAGTTCTTC. This chain connects TRBV24-1 to TRBJ2-1; 8 bases map to TRBD1. Germline-derived CDR1 and CDR2 are KGHDR and SFDVKD. V lost 4 bases and J lost 7; bases outside the gene matches: 5. The CDR3 is made up of 14 amino acids.

This clonotype has at least ten counts. The CDR3: CASSKEQGSYEQYF. Here the CDR3 DNA reads TGCGCCAGCAGCAAGGAGCAGGGGTCCTACGAGCAGTACTTC. The chain combines TRBV5-1 with TRBJ2-7; a weak D match, TRBD1 (6 bases). V lost 4 bases to trimming and J lost 1 base, with 12 bases between them. The germline V gene encodes CDR1 SGHRS and CDR2 YFSETQ. This CDR3 contains 14 residues.

Here the CDR3 DNA reads TGCAGCGTTCGTTATGGGGCCTTCTTAAGCTCCTACAATGAGCAGTTCTTC. Translation gives CSVRYGAFLSSYNEQFF. This chain connects TRBV29-1 to TRBJ2-1; the D gene is possibly TRBD1 (5 bases). Between the trimmed V and J ends, which lost 5 bases and 0 bases, there was a span of 20 bases. From germline, CDR1 is SQVTM and CDR2 ANQGSEA. The CDR3 has 17 amino acids.

This clonotype was observed many times. The V call is TRBV10-3, the J call TRBJ1-5; D call uncertain. From germline, CDR1 is ENHRY and CDR2 SYGVKD. This CDR3 comprises 17 residues. V was trimmed by 4 bases and J by 0 bases, leaving 16 bases between them. The CDR3 DNA follows: TGTGCCATCAGTGCCCCCCGGCACAGCGATAGCAATCAGCCCCAGCATTTT. Its translation: CAISAPRHSDSNQPQHF.

This clonotype occurred many times. The chain recombines TRBV28 with TRBJ2-7; 9 bases align to TRBD1. This CDR3 has 14 residues. Germline V CDR1 and CDR2: MDHEN, SYDVKM. Unmatched junction bases numbered 6, after V lost 6 bases and J lost 3 bases. The CDR3 here is CASSPGTGIYEQYF. The DNA of the CDR3 is TGTGCCAGCAGCCCCGGGACAGGGATCTACGAGCAGTACTTC.